The clone carrying this T cell receptor (beta chain) was seen repeatedly, ten times or more. The antigen is undetermined. Time point described: newly diagnosed GD, antithyroid drugs for less than 3 months. RNA isolated from PBMCs was used to make the TCR library. This sample is part of a study of regulatory T cells in long-lasting Graves disease. General study findings and limits: The study found persistent patients shared more public clonotypes (roughly 2,600) than new patients (just over 950). Only peripheral blood was studied, not thyroid tissue.

CDR1 is LGHDT and CDR2 is YNNKEL in the germline V gene (reference sequence). This CDR3 has 13 residues. Trimming shortened V by 0 bases and J by 9 bases, and 6 bases separated the two germline ends. Building of the TCR beta libraries involved iRepertoire HTBI primers and Arm-PCR of CDR3 regions. TCRdb recomputed calls from the multiplex PCR reads with MiXCR, one row per CDR3 protein. The data hold about 210,000 distinct CDR3 sequences, with roughly a fifth observed a single time. These data also featured in a second study, about T cells in Graves' hyperthyroidism and ophthalmopathy. That source reports: Graves' hyperthyroidism showing no ophthalmopathy progression within 18 months was considered stable.

The rearrangement joins TRBV3-1 to TRBJ1-6; D is unclear. This receptor was taken from a woman aged 25 to 39 with Graves disease. The material was peripheral blood mononuclear cells (PBMCs), obtained at new diagnosis, from a patient treated with antithyroid drugs. The CDR3 nucleotides read TGTGCCAGCAGCCAAGATGGCGGTTCACCCCTCCACTTT. The encoded protein is CASSQDGGSPLHF.